This TCR beta chain is drawn from a study of cytomegalovirus exposure and HLA in healthy donors. On the study more broadly: Among the approximately 400 genotyped donors, around 85% were placed in the Caucasian-associated ancestry cluster.

Study-wide findings and caveats: A few CMV-associated chains were confirmed in vitro to be specific for CMV antigens.

The CDR3 contains 13 residues. The germline V and J ends were trimmed by 3 bases and 4 bases, with 10 bases remaining between them. From germline, CDR1 is SGDLS and CDR2 YYNGEE. 60 Vbeta and 13 Jbeta primers were used in PCR. The method was immunoSEQ multiplex PCR; TCRdb's version includes in-frame clones alone and lacks a portion of them. Among some 120,000 clones listed, approximately 80% were seen once. Details on this clone: Its antigen is not known.

Specimen: PBMCs. The source of this sequence is a human donor in good health. V usage is TRBV9 and J usage is TRBJ2-5; D is unresolved. The CDR3 reads CASSAGSGETQYF. The DNA of the CDR3 is TGTGCCAGCAGCGCGGGTTCGGGAGAGACCCAGTACTTC.